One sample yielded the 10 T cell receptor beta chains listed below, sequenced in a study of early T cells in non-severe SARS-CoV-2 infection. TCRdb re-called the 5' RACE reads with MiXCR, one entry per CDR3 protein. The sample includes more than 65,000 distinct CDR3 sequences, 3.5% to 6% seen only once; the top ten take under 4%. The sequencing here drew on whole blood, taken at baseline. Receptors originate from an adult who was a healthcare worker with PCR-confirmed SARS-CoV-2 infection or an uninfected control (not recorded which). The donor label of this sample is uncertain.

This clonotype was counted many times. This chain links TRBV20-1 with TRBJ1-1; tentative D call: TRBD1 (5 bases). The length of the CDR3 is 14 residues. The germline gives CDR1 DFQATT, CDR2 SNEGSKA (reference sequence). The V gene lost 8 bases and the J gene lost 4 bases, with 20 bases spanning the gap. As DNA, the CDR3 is TGCAGTTACGGCGGGAGGGCCAGGGTCACTGAAGCTTTCTTT. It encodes CSYGGRARVTEAFF.

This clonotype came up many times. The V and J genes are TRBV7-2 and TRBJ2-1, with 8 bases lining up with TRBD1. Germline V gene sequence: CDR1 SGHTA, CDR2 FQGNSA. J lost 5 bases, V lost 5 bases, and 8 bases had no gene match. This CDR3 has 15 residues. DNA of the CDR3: TGTGCCAGCAGCCCGGACAGGGCGATCAACAATGAGCAGTTCTTC. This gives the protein CASSPDRAINNEQFF.

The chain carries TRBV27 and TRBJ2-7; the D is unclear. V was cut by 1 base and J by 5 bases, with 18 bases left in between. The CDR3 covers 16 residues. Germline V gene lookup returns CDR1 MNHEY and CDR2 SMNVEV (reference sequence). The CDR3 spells CASSLFDPPRSDEQYF. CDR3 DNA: TGTGCCAGCAGTTTATTTGACCCTCCCCGAAGCGACGAGCAGTACTTC.

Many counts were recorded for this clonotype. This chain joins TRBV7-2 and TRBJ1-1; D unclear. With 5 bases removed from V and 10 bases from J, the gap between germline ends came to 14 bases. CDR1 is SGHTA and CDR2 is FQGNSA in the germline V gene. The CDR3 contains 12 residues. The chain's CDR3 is CASSLDAFGAFF. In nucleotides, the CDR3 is TGTGCCAGCAGCCTCGACGCTTTCGGAGCTTTCTTT. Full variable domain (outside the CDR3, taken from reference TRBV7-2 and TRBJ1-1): GAGVSQSPSNKVTEKGKDVELRCDPISGHTALYWYRQSLGQGLEFLIYFQGNSAPDKSGLPSDRFSAERTGGSVSTLTIQRTQQEDSAVYLCASSLDAFGAFFGQGTRLTVV.

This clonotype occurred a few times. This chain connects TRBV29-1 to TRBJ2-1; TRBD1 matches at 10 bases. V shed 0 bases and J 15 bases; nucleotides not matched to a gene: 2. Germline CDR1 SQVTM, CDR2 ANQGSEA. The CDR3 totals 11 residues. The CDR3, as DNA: TGCAGCGTTGAAGATAGGACAGGGGGGTTCTTC. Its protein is CSVEDRTGGFF.

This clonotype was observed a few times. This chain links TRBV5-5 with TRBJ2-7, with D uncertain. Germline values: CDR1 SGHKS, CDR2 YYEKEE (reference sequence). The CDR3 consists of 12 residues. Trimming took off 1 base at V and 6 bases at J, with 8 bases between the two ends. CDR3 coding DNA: TGTGCCAGCAGCTTGATGGAGTTCGAGCAGTACTTC. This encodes CASSLMEFEQYF.

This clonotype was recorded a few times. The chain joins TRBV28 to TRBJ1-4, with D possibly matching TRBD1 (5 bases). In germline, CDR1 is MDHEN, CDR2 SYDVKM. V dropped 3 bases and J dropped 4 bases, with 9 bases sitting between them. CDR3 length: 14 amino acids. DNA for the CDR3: TGTGCCAGCAGTTTGGGACTTAATAATGAAAAACTGTTTTTT. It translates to CASSLGLNNEKLFF.

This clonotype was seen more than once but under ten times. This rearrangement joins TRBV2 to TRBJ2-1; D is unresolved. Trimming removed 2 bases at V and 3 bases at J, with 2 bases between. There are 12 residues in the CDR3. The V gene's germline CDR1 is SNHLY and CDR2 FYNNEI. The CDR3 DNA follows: TGTGCCAGCAGTGAACGCTACAATGAGCAGTTCTTC. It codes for CASSERYNEQFF.

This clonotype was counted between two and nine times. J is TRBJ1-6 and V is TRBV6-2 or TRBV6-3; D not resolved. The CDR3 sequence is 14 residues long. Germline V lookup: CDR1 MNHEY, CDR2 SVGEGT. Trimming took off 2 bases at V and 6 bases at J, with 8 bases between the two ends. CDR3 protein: CASSYGNLNSPLHF. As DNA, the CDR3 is TGTGCCAGCAGTTACGGGAATCTTAATTCACCCCTCCACTTT.

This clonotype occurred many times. The CDR3 DNA reads TGTGCCAGCAGCCAGGGGGGGGCTACTGAAAACACCATATATTTT. This encodes CASSQGGATENTIYF. The V and J genes are TRBV7-2 and TRBJ1-3, with 7 bases fitting TRBD1. Germline values: CDR1 SGHTA, CDR2 FQGNSA. J lost 6 bases, V lost 5 bases, and 10 bases had no gene match. The CDR3 is made up of 15 amino acids.